This passage covers 19 T cell receptor beta chains from one sample sequenced in a study of Graves' ophthalmopathy and Graves' hyperthyroidism. RNA transcripts provided the template for amplifying TCR beta CDR3 regions. RT-PCR with HTBI primers came first, then second-round multiplex PCR. In TCRdb, the multiplex PCR reads were re-called with MiXCR into one record per CDR3 protein. The data show some 160,000 distinct CDR3 sequences, around two fifths seen once. The sequencing sample was made of peripheral blood. The receptor source for this set is a man aged 30-40 years with Graves' ophthalmopathy.

This clonotype was counted ten times or more. The chain combines TRBV27 with TRBJ1-1; TRBD1 agrees at 8 bases. The CDR3 length is 14 residues. Germline V gene lookup returns CDR1 MNHEY and CDR2 SMNVEV (reference sequence). Germline trimming cut 10 bases from V and 7 bases from J; bases unmatched to any gene: 14. CDR3 amino acids: CATSYYRGSGEAFF. CDR3 DNA: TGTGCCACCTCATATTACAGGGGGAGCGGTGAAGCTTTCTTT.

The rearrangement uses TRBV15 and TRBJ2-5; D uncertain. Trimming removed 3 bases from V and 1 base from J, with 6 bases in between. Germline lookup yields CDR1 LNHNV and CDR2 YYDKDF (reference sequence). The CDR3 spans 13 residues. The CDR3 region has the DNA TGTGCCACCAGCAGGGCCCTCCAAGAGACCCAGTACTTC. Its protein is CATSRALQETQYF.

The genes are TRBV20-1 and TRBJ2-7; TRBD1 or TRBD2 may be the D gene (5 bases each). V lost 3 bases and J 5 bases, leaving 14 bases between the germline ends. CDR3 length: 13 amino acids. CDR1 is DFQATT and CDR2 is SNEGSKA in the germline V gene (reference sequence). CDR3 in amino acids: CSARGVSGNEQYF. The CDR3, as DNA: TGCAGTGCTAGGGGGGTATCGGGTAACGAGCAGTACTTC.

This clonotype came up many times. The gene calls are TRBV5-1 and TRBJ2-7, with a tentative D call TRBD2 (6 bases). The germline CDR1 and CDR2 sequences are SGHRS and YFSETQ. The CDR3 loop spans 19 amino acids. Trimming stripped 4 bases from V and 0 bases from J, with 26 bases between. The CDR3 region is CASSPRSQLLAKSSYEQYF. In DNA form, the CDR3 reads TGCGCCAGCAGCCCCCGGAGCCAGCTGCTAGCGAAGAGCTCCTACGAGCAGTACTTC.

This clonotype was found many times. In DNA form, the CDR3 reads TGTGCCAGCAGTTCGGGACGCCGATCCTATGGCTACACCTTC. Its protein is CASSSGRRSYGYTF. The chain combines TRBV6-2 or TRBV6-3 with TRBJ1-2, with TRBD1 as a possible D gene (5 bases). The CDR3 covers 14 residues. Trimming took off 4 bases at V and 4 bases at J, with 13 bases between the two ends. The V gene's germline CDR1 is MNHEY and CDR2 SVGEGT.

V usage is TRBV19 and J usage is TRBJ2-7, with D possibly being TRBD2 (6 bases). Germline values: CDR1 LNHDA, CDR2 SQIVND (reference sequence). Between the trimmed V and J ends, which lost 7 bases and 3 bases, there was a span of 16 bases. CDR3 length: 14 amino acids. The CDR3 spells CASKWEEGHYEQYF. CDR3 DNA sequence: TGTGCCAGTAAGTGGGAGGAGGGGCACTACGAGCAGTACTTC.

This clonotype appeared many times. This sequence joins TRBV28 and TRBJ2-5; 7 positions match TRBD1. CDR1 and CDR2 (germline): MDHEN, SYDVKM. Trimming cost V 5 bases and J 1 base; bases outside gene matches: 13. CDR3 length equals 17 residues. CDR3 sequence (DNA): TGTGCCAGCAGTCTAATCCAGGGGGTCGGTTTCCAAGAGACCCAGTACTTC. Translated: CASSLIQGVGFQETQYF. Full variable domain (missing parts from reference TRBV28 and TRBJ2-5): DVKVTQSSRYLVKRTGEKVFLECVQDMDHENMFWYRQDPGLGLRLIYFSYDVKMKEKGDIPEGYSVSREKKERFSLILESASTNQTSMYLCASSLIQGVGFQETQYFGPGTRLLVL.

This clonotype was observed at least ten times. The gene calls are TRBV6-5 and TRBJ2-5; no definite D call. The germline gives CDR1 MNHEY, CDR2 SVGAGI. CDR3 length: 14 amino acids. V lost 6 bases and J lost 2, with 13 bases in between. CDR3 amino acids: CASSVHGNQETQYF. In DNA form, the CDR3 reads TGTGCCAGCAGCGTACATGGCAATCAAGAGACCCAGTACTTC.

The gene calls are TRBV20-1 and TRBJ1-5, with 8 bases lining up with TRBD1. The CDR3 runs 14 residues. The germline V gene has CDR1 DFQATT and CDR2 SNEGSKA (reference sequence). Trimming removed 5 bases from V and 4 bases from J; junction bases left unmatched: 7. CDR3 region: CSASTGALNQPQHF. The CDR3 nucleotides read TGCAGTGCTTCGACAGGGGCGTTAAATCAGCCCCAGCATTTT.

This clonotype has at least ten counts. The CDR3 bases are TGTGCCAGCAGTTTGGGGTTCGGACAGCTATACGAGCAGTACTTC. Amino acid sequence: CASSLGFGQLYEQYF. The chain carries TRBV12-3 or TRBV12-4 and TRBJ2-7, with D maybe TRBD1 (6 bases). The germline V and J ends were trimmed by 3 bases and 4 bases, with 16 bases remaining between them. The CDR3 consists of 15 residues.

This clonotype was seen many times. V is TRBV12-3 or TRBV12-4 and J is TRBJ2-2; D gene ambiguous. V was shortened by 2 bases and J by 1 base, with 5 bases between the two germline ends. The CDR3 runs 14 residues. CDR3 coding DNA: TGTGCCAGCAGTTTACTCGGGAACACCGGGGAGCTGTTTTTT. Protein product: CASSLLGNTGELFF.

This clonotype was seen a handful of times. V is TRBV20-1 and J is TRBJ2-7; D is perhaps TRBD1 (6 bases). CDR1 is DFQATT and CDR2 is SNEGSKA in the germline V gene (reference sequence). Trimming pared 3 bases from V and 3 bases from J, leaving 24 bases between. This CDR3 has 17 amino acids. As DNA, the CDR3 is TGCAGTGCTAGTTCATTCGGGTCAAGGGGGTCCAACTACGAGCAGTACTTC. Residues: CSASSFGSRGSNYEQYF.

V is TRBV29-1 and J is TRBJ2-6, with 9 positions matching TRBD2. J lost 0 bases, V lost 7 bases, and 7 bases had no gene match. This CDR3 has 16 amino acids. The germline V gene has CDR1 SQVTM and CDR2 ANQGSEA. CDR3 DNA sequence: TGCAGCGCAAGCGGGAGGAGCTTCTCTGGGGCCAACGTCCTGACTTTC. Amino acids: CSASGRSFSGANVLTF.

This clonotype was seen at least ten times. The chain couples TRBV12-3 or TRBV12-4 to TRBJ1-3, with D perhaps TRBD1 (6 bases). The CDR3 has 14 amino acids. Trimming took off 10 bases at V and 1 base at J, with 14 bases between the two ends. The CDR3 bases are TGTGCCATCATAGGGGGGACTTCTGGAAACACCATATATTTT. Translation: CAIIGGTSGNTIYF.

This chain uses TRBV2 with TRBJ2-7, with D uncertain. CDR1 and CDR2 from the germline V gene are SNHLY and FYNNEI. Trimming removed 0 bases from V and 5 bases from J, with 5 bases in between. The CDR3 is 12 amino acids. This chain's CDR3 is CASSEAAHEQYF. Written as DNA, the CDR3 is TGTGCCAGCAGTGAAGCGGCCCACGAGCAGTACTTC.

This clonotype came up many times. The genes are TRBV6-2 or TRBV6-3 and TRBJ2-7; unclear D gene. CDR3 length equals 15 residues. The germline V and J ends were trimmed by 6 bases and 0 bases, with 15 bases remaining between them. CDR1 is MNHEY, CDR2 SVGEGT, per germline. In nucleotides, the CDR3 is TGTGCCAGCAGACTAACCGGGCCAGCCTCCTACGAGCAGTACTTC. Protein product: CASRLTGPASYEQYF.

This clonotype was seen ten or more times. The J gene is TRBJ2-7, the V gene TRBV11-1, with 7 bases matching TRBD1. The germline CDR1 and CDR2 sequences are SGHAT and FQDESV (reference sequence). The CDR3 spans 15 residues. Trimming removed 5 bases from V and 2 bases from J; junction bases left unmatched: 9. CDR3 amino acids: CASSVRRQGPYEQYF. CDR3 in DNA: TGTGCCAGCAGCGTACGCCGACAGGGCCCCTACGAGCAGTACTTC.

This clonotype was seen ten or more times. This chain's CDR3 is CASSKGLAGSTYEQYF. The CDR3 nucleotides are TGTGCCAGCAGCAAGGGACTAGCGGGATCCACCTACGAGCAGTACTTC. The chain is built from TRBV7-2 and TRBJ2-7; 13 bases line up with TRBD2. Trimming cost V 5 bases and J 2 bases; bases outside gene matches: 6. The CDR3 consists of 16 residues. Germline loops: CDR1 SGHTA, CDR2 FQGNSA.

This clonotype was recorded at least ten times. The V gene is TRBV28, the J gene TRBJ2-2; TRBD2 aligns across 13 bases. Germline V gene lookup returns CDR1 MDHEN and CDR2 SYDVKM. V lost 5 bases, J lost 4 bases, and 10 bases stayed unmatched. The CDR3 is 18 amino acids. The CDR3 DNA follows: TGTGCCAGCAGTATCCCCAGACTAGCGGGAGGTCCCACCGGGGAGCTGTTTTTT. It encodes CASSIPRLAGGPTGELFF. The full variable domain, with the rest looked up from reference TRBV28 and TRBJ2-2, is DVKVTQSSRYLVKRTGEKVFLECVQDMDHENMFWYRQDPGLGLRLIYFSYDVKMKEKGDIPEGYSVSREKKERFSLILESASTNQTSMYLCASSIPRLAGGPTGELFFGEGSRLTVL.